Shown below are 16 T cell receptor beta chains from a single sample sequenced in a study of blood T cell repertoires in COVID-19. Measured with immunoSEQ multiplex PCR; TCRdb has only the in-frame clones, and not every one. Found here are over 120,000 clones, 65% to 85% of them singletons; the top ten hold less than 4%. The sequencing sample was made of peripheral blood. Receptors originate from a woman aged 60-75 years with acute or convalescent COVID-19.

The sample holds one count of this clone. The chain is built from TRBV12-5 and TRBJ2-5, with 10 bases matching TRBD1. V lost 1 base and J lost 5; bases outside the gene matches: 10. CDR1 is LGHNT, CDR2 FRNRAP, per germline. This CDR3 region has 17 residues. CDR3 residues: CASGLAPPGQGRETQYF. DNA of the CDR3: TGTGCTAGTGGTTTGGCTCCCCCGGGACAGGGGAGGGAGACCCAGTACTTC.

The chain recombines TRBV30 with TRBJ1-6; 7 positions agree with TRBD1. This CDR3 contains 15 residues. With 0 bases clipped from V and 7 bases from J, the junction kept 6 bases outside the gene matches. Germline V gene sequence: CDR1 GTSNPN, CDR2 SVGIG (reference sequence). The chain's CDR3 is CAWSVGGGQNSPLHF. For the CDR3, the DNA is TGTGCCTGGAGTGTAGGAGGGGGCCAAAATTCACCCCTCCACTTT. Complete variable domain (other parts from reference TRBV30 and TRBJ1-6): SQTIHQWPATLVQPVGSPLSLECTVEGTSNPNLYWYRQAAGRGLQLLFYSVGIGQISSEVPQNLSASRPQDRQFILSSKKLLLSDSGFYLCAWSVGGGQNSPLHFGNGTRLTVT.

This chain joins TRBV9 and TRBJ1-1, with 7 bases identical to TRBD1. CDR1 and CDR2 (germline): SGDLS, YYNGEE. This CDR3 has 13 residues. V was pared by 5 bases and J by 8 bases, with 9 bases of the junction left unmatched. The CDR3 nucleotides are TGTGCCAGCAGTACTACAGGGGATAAAGAAGCTTTCTTT. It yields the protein CASSTTGDKEAFF.

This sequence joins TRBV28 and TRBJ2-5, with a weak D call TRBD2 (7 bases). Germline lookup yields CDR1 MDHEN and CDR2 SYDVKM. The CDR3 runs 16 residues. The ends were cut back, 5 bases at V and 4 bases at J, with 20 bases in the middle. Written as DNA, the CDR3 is TGTGCCAGCAGTCCCACCGCCCGGGGGGCAGGAGAGACCCAGTACTTC. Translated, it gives CASSPTARGAGETQYF. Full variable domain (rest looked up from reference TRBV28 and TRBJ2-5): DVKVTQSSRYLVKRTGEKVFLECVQDMDHENMFWYRQDPGLGLRLIYFSYDVKMKEKGDIPEGYSVSREKKERFSLILESASTNQTSMYLCASSPTARGAGETQYFGPGTRLLVL.

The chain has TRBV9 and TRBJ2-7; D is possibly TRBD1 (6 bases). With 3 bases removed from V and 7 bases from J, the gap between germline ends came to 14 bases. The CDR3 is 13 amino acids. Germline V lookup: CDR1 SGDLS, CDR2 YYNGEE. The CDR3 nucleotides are TGTGCCAGCAGCGGCACAGGGTTAGGAGAGCAGTACTTC. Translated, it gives CASSGTGLGEQYF.

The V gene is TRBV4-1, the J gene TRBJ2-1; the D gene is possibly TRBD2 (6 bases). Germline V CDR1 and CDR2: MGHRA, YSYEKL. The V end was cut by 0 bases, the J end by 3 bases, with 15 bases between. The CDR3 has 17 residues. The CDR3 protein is CASSQEPKRGLYNEQFF. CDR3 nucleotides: TGCGCCAGCAGCCAAGAACCCAAACGGGGACTCTACAATGAGCAGTTCTTC.

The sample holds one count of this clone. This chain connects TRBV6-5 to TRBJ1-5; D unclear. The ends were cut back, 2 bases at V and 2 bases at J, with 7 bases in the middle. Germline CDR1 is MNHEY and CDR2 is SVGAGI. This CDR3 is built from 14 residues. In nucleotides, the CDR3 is TGTGCCAGCAGTTACCGGCAGGGCAATCAGCCCCAGCATTTT. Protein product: CASSYRQGNQPQHF.

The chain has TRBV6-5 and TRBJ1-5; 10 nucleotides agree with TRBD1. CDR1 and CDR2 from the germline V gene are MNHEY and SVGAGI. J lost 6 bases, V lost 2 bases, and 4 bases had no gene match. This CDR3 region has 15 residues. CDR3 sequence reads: CASSYGTGDRQPQHF. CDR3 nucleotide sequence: TGTGCCAGCAGTTACGGGACAGGGGATCGTCAGCCCCAGCATTTT.

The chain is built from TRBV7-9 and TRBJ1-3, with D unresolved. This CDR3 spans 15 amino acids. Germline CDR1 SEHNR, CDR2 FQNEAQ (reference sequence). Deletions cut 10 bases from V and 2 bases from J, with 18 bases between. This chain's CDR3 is CATAADLSPGNTIYF. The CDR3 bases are TGTGCCACCGCCGCGGATCTCTCTCCTGGAAACACCATATATTTT.

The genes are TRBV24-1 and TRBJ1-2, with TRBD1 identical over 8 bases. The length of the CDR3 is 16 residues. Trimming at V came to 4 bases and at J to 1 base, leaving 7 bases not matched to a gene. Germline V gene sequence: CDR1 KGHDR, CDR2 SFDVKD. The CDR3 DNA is TGTGCCACCAGTGAGGACAGGGTAAACGATAACTATGGCTACACCTTC. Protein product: CATSEDRVNDNYGYTF.

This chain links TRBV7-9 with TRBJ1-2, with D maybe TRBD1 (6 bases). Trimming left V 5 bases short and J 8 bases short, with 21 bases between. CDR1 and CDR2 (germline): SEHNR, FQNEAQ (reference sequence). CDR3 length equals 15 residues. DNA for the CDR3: TGTGCCAGCAGCCCCACCCGGGGGGCGCCGGGAGGCTACACCTTC. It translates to CASSPTRGAPGGYTF.

The CDR3 nucleotides read TGTGCCAGCACTTCCGCAACGGGACAGGGTCAAGAGACCCAGTACTTC. It specifies CASTSATGQGQETQYF. The chain links TRBV2 to TRBJ2-5; 9 bases match TRBD1. With 7 bases clipped from V and 2 bases from J, the junction kept 11 bases outside the gene matches. The CDR3 is 16 residues long. CDR1 and CDR2 from the germline V gene are SNHLY and FYNNEI.

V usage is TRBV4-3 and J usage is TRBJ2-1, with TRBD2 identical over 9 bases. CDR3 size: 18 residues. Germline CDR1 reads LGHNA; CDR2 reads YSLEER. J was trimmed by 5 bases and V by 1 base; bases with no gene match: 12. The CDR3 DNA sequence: TGCGCCAGCAGCCAAGTACTAGGCGGGCTAGCGGGGAACAATGAGCAGTTCTTC. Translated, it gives CASSQVLGGLAGNNEQFF.

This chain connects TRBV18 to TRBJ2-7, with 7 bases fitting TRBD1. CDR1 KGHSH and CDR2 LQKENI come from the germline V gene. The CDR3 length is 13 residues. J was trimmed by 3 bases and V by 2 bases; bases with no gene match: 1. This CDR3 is CASSPSGGYEQYF. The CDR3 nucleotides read TGTGCCAGCTCACCATCAGGGGGCTACGAGCAGTACTTC.

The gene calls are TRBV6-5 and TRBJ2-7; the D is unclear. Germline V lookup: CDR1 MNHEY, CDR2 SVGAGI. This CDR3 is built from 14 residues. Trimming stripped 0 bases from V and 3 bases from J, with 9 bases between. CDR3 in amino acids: CASSYSEQSYEQYF. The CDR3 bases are TGTGCCAGCAGTTACTCGGAACAGAGCTACGAGCAGTACTTC.

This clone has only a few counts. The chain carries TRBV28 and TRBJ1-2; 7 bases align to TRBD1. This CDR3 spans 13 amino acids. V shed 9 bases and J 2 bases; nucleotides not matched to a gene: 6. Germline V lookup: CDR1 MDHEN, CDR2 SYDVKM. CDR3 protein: CARRQGLNYGYTF. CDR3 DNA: TGTGCCAGACGACAGGGTCTAAACTATGGCTACACCTTC.